Below, one T cell receptor beta chain is given with its context. The entry originates in a study of regulatory T cells in long-lasting Graves disease. HTBI primers from iRepertoire and Arm-PCR of CDR3 regions yielded the TCR beta libraries. One entry per CDR3 protein results from TCRdb running MiXCR on the multiplex PCR reads. The data contain 500,000 or so distinct CDR3 sequences, 14% of them singletons. CDR1 is LGHDT and CDR2 is YNNKEL in the germline V gene (reference sequence). This CDR3 has 17 residues. Deletions cut 4 bases from V and 6 bases from J, with 24 bases between. Time point: newly diagnosed GD, antithyroid drugs for less than 3 months. PBMC RNA was the source of the TCR library. The data also belong to a second study, concerning T cells in Graves' hyperthyroidism and ophthalmopathy. That paper notes: Patients having uncontrolled infection, another autoimmune disease, pregnancy or lactation were not included.

The source material was peripheral blood mononuclear cells (PBMCs), sampled at new diagnosis, from a patient treated with antithyroid drugs. The TCR was taken from a woman aged 45-60 years with Graves disease. This chain links TRBV3-1 with TRBJ1-1, with D possibly being TRBD1 (5 bases). The CDR3 loop reads CASSLSRRDPWDSEAFF. Written as DNA, the CDR3 is TGTGCCAGCAGCCTTTCAAGGCGGGACCCCTGGGACTCTGAAGCTTTCTTT.